This T cell receptor (beta chain) was observed in a study of blood T cell repertoires in COVID-19. Overall study context: Spain, Italy and the United States supplied samples that represented acute and convalescent COVID-19. From T cells, B-cell-depleted T cells, or PBMCs came the material, which was cDNA or gDNA.

Germline loops: CDR1 MNHNS, CDR2 SASEGT. The CDR3 consists of 13 residues. Authors' processing steps: Estimates of nucleated cell counts were drawn from the amplification of reference gene primers. The data were produced by immunoSEQ multiplex PCR, yet TCRdb's version contains in-frame clones alone and is incomplete. Clone size and the V and J calls come from that table; the DNA yielded D and trimming. The sample includes about 43,000 clones, roughly 85% seen only once; the top ten take around 8.2%. As to this clone: An end of the junction does not agree with germline; a read error may underlie this.

The TCR originated in a man between 60 and 75 years old with active COVID-19. The chain is built from TRBV6-1 and TRBJ2-4, with 8 bases matching TRBD2. Source material: peripheral blood. The CDR3 sequence is CASSKAGVNIQYF. CDR3 DNA: TGTGCCAGCAGTAAAGCGGGAGTGAACATTCAGTACTTC.